This T cell receptor (beta chain) derives from a study of OX40 agonist ivuxolimab in advanced cancers. Overall study findings and caveats: In CD8+ T cells, expanded clones were on average more numerous than in CD4+.

On this clone itself: Its antigen is unknown.

Using immunoSEQ multiplex PCR, the repertoire was profiled, and TCRdb retains in-frame clones only, with some absent. The sample contains tens of thousands of clones, 86% of which appear only once. V lost 5 bases, J lost 7 bases, and 14 bases lay in between. The CDR3 length is 14 residues. CDR1 and CDR2 from the germline V gene are SGHNT and YENEEA. The rearrangement links TRBV11-3 to TRBJ2-2; a weak D match, TRBD2 (6 bases). The receptor was derived from an adult with an advanced solid tumor such as melanoma, head and neck, liver or kidney cancer. The sample was CD4+ or CD8+ T cells sorted from blood, taken in a trial of the OX40 agonist ivuxolimab. DNA for the CDR3: TGTGCCAGCAGCCCCGGGACTGTTAGCGGGGAGCTGTTTTTT. This codes for CASSPGTVSGELFF.